This T cell receptor beta chain was retrieved from a study of Ad26.COV2.S vaccination and SARS-CoV-2 variants (dated by TCRdb to the early 2020s). For context, the study as a whole: Vaccine-arm donors came from COV1001, a multicentre, randomized, double-blind, placebo-controlled phase I-IIa trial of Ad26.COV2.S in healthy adults. A total of 32 samples were included in the TCR-sequenced set, comprising some 20 Ad26.COV2.S vaccine recipients, 5 placebo recipients and 8 SARS-CoV-2 convalescent individuals. Throughout the experiments and outcome assessment, investigators stayed blinded to trial group allocation. Sequencing of the TCRbeta repertoire served to evaluate the specificity and breadth of SARS-CoV-2-reactive T cell receptors following Ad26.COV2.S vaccination. Dosing of Ad26.COV2.S was intramuscular, at either 5x10^10 or 1x10^11 viral particles, delivered as one shot or as two shots spaced 56 days apart. Participants in the trial were split at random into five groups of five each, receiving low-dose or high-dose Ad26.COV2.S once or twice, or else placebo on both occasions.

Interpreted using the paper, the treatment or condition label stands for: 15 to 20 received Ad26.COV2.S at low or high dose, single or two shots; roughly five received placebo; per-sample allocation not given. Repertoires of vaccine and placebo recipients were sequenced from samples collected on day 63 after the first injection. Cohort 1b enrolled 25 adults aged 18-55 years at a single site in Boston, USA, between 29 July and 7 August 2020. Ad26.COV2.S consisted of a replication-incompetent adenovirus type 26 vector by which a prefusion-stabilized SARS-CoV-2 spike protein from the original Wuhan strain was expressed. For CDR1 and CDR2, the germline V gene (reference sequence) lists LNHDA and SQIVND. Counted from cysteine to phenylalanine, this CDR3 has 15 amino acids. The retained sequence is limited to the CDR3, 45 bases, with the frame set at the first base. V is trimmed back by 1 base and J by 4 bases, and the junction contains 5 bases that no gene match accounts for.

The immunoSEQ Assay was the method used to sequence TCRbeta CDR3 regions. After extraction, genomic DNA underwent amplification by bias-controlled multiplex PCR, followed by high-throughput sequencing. Regarding the original processing steps: Collapsing and filtering of sequences were performed to quantify the absolute abundance of each unique TCRbeta CDR3 region. T cell fraction was estimated by normalization of TCRbeta template counts to usable DNA, with usable DNA being measured through amplification of reference genes present in all nucleated cells. Repertoire TCRs were annotated as SARS-CoV-2-specific by exact matching of V gene, CDR3 amino acid sequence and J gene to a known reactive TCR set. The reference SARS-CoV-2 TCR set was obtained from MIRA and was filtered for enrichment in COVID-19-positive ImmuneCODE repertoires, whereby public or cross-reactive TCRs were removed. Drawing on the MIRA antigens, annotated TCRs were analysed further at the level of specific ORF or position within ORF. Breadth was defined as annotated unique rearrangements over total unique productive rearrangements; depth was the summed frequency of those rearrangements. Group comparisons of TCR breadth used two-sided Wilcoxon rank-sum tests. This is the immuneACCESS table as TCRdb keeps it, with only in-frame sequences that have V and J called. A part of the clones is gone; compared with another copy, unresolved V genes explain less than half, and the rest is unexplained. V, J and clone size derive from that table, while D and trimming were established from the DNA sequence. The sample records 350,000 to 500,000 clones, 90% of which are singletons. Jointly, the top ten make up 4.3% of the sample.

Summary of the overall study and its limitations: After vaccination, substantial breadth of spike-specific CD8+ and CD4+ T cell responses was reported. Non-spike TCR breadth was comparable between vaccine and placebo recipients, consistent with the vaccine containing only spike. The study was not powered for comparison of responses between vaccine doses or regimens. The authors noted that the TCR breadth and depth analyses may have underestimated total T cell responses. Ad26.COV2.S recipients had higher spike-specific TCR breadth than placebo recipients (P = 0.0014).

In regard to this clone: The antigen it recognizes is unknown. Per-base qualities were not stored, and no clone one base away is much larger.

The sequencing used peripheral blood, collected in a trial of Ad26.COV2.S vaccine versus placebo. This sequence originates from a person aged 18-65 years who received the Ad26.COV2.S COVID-19 vaccine or a placebo. The chain employs TRBV19 and TRBJ2-3, and TRBD2 matches 7 of the central bases. The DNA is as follows: TGTGCCAGTAGTATAGGGGAGGGAGGGGCAGATACGCAGTATTTT. Translated, it gives CASSIGEGGADTQYF.